This record concerns one TCR beta chain sequence. What it binds is unknown. Primers: 60 Vbeta forward and 13 Jbeta reverse. The assay was immunoSEQ multiplex PCR, and TCRdb's table has in-frame clones only and misses some. This sample carries about 120,000 clones, approximately 80% of them seen once, and the ten largest clones take approximately 10%. This sample is part of a study of cytomegalovirus exposure and HLA in healthy donors. Study information: From about 180 million T cells, an earlier analysis saw under 140 million unique TCR beta sequences. General study results and limits: Accurate prediction of most subjects' HLA-A and HLA-B alleles from TCR beta sequences was reported.

The CDR3 sequence is 13 residues long. CDR1 is SGHTA and CDR2 is FQGNSA in the germline V gene. V gave up 5 bases and J gave up 8 bases, with 15 bases separating them. This receptor was obtained from a man in his forties or fifties in good health and CMV-seropositive. Sequencing used PBMCs. The rearrangement joins TRBV7-2 to TRBJ1-2; D may be TRBD1 (5 bases). CDR3 nucleotide sequence: TGTGCCAGCAGCCCTCAGACAGTATCCGGCTACACCTTC. Translation gives CASSPQTVSGYTF.